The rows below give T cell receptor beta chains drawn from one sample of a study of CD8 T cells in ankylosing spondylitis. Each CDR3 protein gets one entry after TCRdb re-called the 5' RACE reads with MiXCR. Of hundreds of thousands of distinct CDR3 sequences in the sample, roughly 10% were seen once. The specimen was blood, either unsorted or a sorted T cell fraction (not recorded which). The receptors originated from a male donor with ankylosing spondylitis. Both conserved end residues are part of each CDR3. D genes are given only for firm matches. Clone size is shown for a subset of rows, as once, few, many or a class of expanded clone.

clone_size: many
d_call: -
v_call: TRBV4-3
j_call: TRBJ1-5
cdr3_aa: CASSQALRGGNQPQHF
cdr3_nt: TGCGCCAGCAGCCAAGCTCTCAGGGGTGGAAATCAGCCCCAGCATTTT

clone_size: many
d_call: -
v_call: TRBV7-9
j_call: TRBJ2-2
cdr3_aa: CASSPSQNTGELFF
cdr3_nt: TGTGCCAGCAGCCCGTCACAGAACACCGGGGAGCTGTTTTTT

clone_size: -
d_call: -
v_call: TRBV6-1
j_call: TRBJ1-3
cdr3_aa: CASRRGGTAGNTIYF
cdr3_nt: TGTGCCAGCAGGAGGGGAGGGACTGCTGGAAACACCATATATTTT

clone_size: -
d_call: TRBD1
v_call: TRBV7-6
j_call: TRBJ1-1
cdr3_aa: CASSPRGQENTEAFF
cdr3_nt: TGTGCCAGCAGCCCCCGGGGACAGGAGAACACTGAAGCTTTCTTT

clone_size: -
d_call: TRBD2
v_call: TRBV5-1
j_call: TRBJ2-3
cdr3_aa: CASSLEGLAGNTDTQYF
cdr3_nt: TGCGCCAGCAGCTTGGAGGGACTAGCGGGAAACACAGATACGCAGTATTTT

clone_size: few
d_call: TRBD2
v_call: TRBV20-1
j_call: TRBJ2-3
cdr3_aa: CSAREQPAGATDTQYF
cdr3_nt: TGCAGTGCTAGAGAACAACCAGCGGGGGCCACAGATACGCAGTATTTT

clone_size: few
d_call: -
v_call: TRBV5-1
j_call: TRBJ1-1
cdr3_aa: CASSLILSTEAFF
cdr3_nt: TGCGCCAGCAGCTTGATCTTGAGTACTGAAGCTTTCTTT

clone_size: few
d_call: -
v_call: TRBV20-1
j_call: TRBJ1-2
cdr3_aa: CSARDGRRDYGYTF
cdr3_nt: TGCAGTGCTAGAGATGGTCGAAGGGACTATGGCTACACCTTC

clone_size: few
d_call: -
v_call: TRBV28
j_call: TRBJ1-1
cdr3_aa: CASSSYAQQYTEAFF
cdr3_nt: TGTGCCAGCAGTTCTTATGCTCAACAGTACACTGAAGCTTTCTTT

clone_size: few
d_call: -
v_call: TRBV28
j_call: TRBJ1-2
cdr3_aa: CASSLVLNYGYTF
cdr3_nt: TGTGCCAGCAGTTTGGTTCTGAACTATGGCTACACCTTC

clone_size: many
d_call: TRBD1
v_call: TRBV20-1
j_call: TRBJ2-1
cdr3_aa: CSGQGDTYNEQFF
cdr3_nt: TGCAGTGGGCAGGGGGATACCTACAATGAGCAGTTCTTC

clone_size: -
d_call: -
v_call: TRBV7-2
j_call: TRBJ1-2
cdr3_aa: CASSLGGGLGYTF
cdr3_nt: TGTGCCAGCAGCTTAGGAGGAGGTCTAGGCTACACCTTC

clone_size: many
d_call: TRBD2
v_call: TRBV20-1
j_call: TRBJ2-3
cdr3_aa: CSARLAGGTTDTQYF
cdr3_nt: TGCAGTGCTCGACTAGCGGGGGGCACCACAGATACGCAGTATTTT

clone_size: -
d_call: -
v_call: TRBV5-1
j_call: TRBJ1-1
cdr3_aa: CASVSGTTVTEAFF
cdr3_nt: TGCGCCAGCGTCTCAGGGACAACGGTCACTGAAGCTTTCTTT

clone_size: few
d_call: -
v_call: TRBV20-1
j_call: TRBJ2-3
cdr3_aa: CSGPRKASTDTQYF
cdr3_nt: TGCAGTGGCCCTAGAAAGGCCAGCACAGATACGCAGTATTTT

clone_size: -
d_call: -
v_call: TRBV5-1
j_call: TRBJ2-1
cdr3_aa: CASSRGLGPGYDNVQFF
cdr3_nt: TGCGCCAGCAGCCGGGGCTTGGGGCCGGGATACGACAATGTGCAGTTCTTC

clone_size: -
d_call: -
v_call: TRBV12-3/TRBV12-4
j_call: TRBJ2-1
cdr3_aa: CASRKERVSYNEQFF
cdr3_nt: TGTGCCAGCAGAAAAGAGCGGGTCTCCTACAATGAGCAGTTCTTC

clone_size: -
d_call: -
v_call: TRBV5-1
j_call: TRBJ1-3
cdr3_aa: CASSRDGGNTIYF
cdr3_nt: TGCGCCAGCAGCAGGGACGGTGGAAACACCATATATTTT

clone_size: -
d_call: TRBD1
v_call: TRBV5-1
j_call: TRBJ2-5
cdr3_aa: CASRTDRGQETQYF
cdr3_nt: TGCGCCAGCCGGACCGACAGGGGACAAGAGACCCAGTACTTC

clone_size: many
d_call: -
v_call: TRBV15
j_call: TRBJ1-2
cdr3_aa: CATSAGVRYGYTF
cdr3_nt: TGTGCCACTTCTGCGGGAGTCCGGTATGGCTACACCTTC

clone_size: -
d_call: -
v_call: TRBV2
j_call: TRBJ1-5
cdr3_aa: CASRETGSQPQHF
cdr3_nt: TGTGCCAGCAGAGAAACAGGGAGTCAGCCCCAGCATTTT

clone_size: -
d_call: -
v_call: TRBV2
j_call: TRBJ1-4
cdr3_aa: CATRQTTNEKLFF
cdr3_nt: TGTGCCACCCGACAGACAACTAATGAAAAACTGTTTTTT

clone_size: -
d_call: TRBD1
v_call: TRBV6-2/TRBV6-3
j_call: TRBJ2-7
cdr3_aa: CASSYAIRDRAYEQYF
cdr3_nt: TGTGCCAGCAGTTACGCGATCCGGGACAGAGCCTACGAGCAGTACTTC

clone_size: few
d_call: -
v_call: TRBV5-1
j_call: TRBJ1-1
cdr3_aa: CASSRGTVPMNTEAFF
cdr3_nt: TGCGCCAGCAGCCGCGGGACGGTACCCATGAACACTGAAGCTTTCTTT

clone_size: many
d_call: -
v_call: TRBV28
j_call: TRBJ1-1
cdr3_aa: CASRRDVLVSEAFF
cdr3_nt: TGTGCCAGCAGGAGGGACGTCCTCGTTTCTGAAGCTTTCTTT

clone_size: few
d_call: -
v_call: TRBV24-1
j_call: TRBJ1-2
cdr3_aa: CATSDPRGAARGGYTF
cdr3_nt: TGTGCCACCAGTGATCCCCGGGGGGCGGCAAGAGGTGGCTACACCTTC

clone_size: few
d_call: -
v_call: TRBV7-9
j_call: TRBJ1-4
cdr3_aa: CASSHRQIVATNEKLFF
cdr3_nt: TGTGCCAGCAGCCACCGACAGATAGTTGCAACTAATGAAAAACTGTTTTTT

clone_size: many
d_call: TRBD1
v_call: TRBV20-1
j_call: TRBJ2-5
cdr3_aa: CSAALRQGASETQYF
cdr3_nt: TGCAGTGCCGCTTTGAGACAGGGGGCGTCGGAGACCCAGTACTTC

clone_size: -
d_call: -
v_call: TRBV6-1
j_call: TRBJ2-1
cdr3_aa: CASSRQASSYNEQFF
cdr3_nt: TGTGCCAGCAGTCGACAGGCGAGCTCCTACAATGAGCAGTTCTTC

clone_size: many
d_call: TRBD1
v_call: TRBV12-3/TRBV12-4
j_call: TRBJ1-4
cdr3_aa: CASRGTVSYEKLFF
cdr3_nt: TGTGCCAGCAGGGGGACAGTTTCTTATGAAAAACTGTTTTTT

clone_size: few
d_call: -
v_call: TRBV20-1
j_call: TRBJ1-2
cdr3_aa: CSARDFTRANYGYTF
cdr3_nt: TGCAGTGCTAGAGATTTTACGAGGGCTAACTATGGCTACACCTTC

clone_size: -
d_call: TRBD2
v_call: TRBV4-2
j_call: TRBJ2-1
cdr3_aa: CASSPLAGADNEQFF
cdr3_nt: TGTGCCAGCAGCCCACTAGCGGGAGCTGATAATGAGCAGTTCTTC

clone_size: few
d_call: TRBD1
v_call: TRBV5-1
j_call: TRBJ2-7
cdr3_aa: CASKPGQGGYEQYF
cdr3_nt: TGCGCCAGCAAGCCGGGACAGGGGGGCTACGAGCAGTACTTC

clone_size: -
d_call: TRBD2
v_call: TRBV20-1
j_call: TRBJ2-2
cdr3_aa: CSAQRGGNTGELFF
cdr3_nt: TGCAGTGCCCAGCGGGGGGGAAACACCGGGGAGCTGTTTTTT

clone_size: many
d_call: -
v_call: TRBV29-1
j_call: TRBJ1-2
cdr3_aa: CSAEDNNYGYTF
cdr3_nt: TGCAGCGCCGAAGACAATAACTATGGCTACACCTTC

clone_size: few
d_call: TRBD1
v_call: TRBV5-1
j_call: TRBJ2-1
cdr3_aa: CASSLGTGWYGEQFF
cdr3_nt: TGCGCCAGCAGCTTAGGGACAGGGTGGTACGGTGAGCAGTTCTTC

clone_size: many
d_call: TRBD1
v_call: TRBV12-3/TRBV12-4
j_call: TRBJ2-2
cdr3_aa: CASSRRTGPTGELFF
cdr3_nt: TGTGCCAGCAGCCGGAGGACAGGACCAACCGGGGAGCTGTTTTTT